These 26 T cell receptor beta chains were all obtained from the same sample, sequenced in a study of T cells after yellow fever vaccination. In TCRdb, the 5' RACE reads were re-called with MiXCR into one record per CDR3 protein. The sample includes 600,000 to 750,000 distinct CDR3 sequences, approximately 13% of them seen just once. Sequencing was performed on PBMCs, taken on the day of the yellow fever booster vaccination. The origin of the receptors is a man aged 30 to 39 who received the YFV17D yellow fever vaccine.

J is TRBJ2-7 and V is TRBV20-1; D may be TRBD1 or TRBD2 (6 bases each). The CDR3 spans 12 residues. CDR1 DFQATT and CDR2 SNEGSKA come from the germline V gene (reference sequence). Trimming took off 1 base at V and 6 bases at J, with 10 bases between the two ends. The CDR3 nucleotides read TGCAGTGCTAGAGGGGGGGCCGGCGAGCAGTACTTC. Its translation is CSARGGAGEQYF.

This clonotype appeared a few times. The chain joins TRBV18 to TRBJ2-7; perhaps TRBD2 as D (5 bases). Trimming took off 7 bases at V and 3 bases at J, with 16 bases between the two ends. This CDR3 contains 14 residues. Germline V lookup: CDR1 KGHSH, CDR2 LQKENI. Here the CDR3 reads CASYRRPPSYEQYF. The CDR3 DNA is TGTGCCAGCTACCGGAGGCCCCCAAGCTACGAGCAGTACTTC.

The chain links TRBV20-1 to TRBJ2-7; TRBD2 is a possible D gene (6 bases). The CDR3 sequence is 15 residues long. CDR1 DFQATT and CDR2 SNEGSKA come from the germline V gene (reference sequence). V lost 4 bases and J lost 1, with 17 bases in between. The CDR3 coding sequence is TGCAGTGCTAAGGCAGGCTATAGCGGATCCTACGAGCAGTACTTC. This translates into CSAKAGYSGSYEQYF.

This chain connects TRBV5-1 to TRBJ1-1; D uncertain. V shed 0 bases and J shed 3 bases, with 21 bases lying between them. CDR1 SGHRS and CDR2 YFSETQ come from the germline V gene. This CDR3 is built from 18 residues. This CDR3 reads CASSLGTFVVSDDTEAFF. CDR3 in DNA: TGCGCCAGCAGCTTGGGGACCTTTGTGGTTTCCGACGACACTGAAGCTTTCTTT.

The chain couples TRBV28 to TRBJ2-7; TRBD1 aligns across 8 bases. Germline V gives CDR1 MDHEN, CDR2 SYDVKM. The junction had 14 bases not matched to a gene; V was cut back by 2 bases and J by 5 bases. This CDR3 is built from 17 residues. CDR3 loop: CASSLGNPRTGLNEQYF. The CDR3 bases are TGTGCCAGCAGTTTAGGTAATCCGAGGACAGGGCTCAACGAGCAGTACTTC.

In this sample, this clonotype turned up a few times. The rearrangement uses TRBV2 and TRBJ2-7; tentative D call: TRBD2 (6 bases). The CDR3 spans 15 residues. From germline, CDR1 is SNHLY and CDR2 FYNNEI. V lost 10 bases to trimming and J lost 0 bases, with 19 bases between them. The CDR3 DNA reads TGTGCCACTTTATCTAGCGACCCGAACTCCTACGAGCAGTACTTC. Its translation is CATLSSDPNSYEQYF.

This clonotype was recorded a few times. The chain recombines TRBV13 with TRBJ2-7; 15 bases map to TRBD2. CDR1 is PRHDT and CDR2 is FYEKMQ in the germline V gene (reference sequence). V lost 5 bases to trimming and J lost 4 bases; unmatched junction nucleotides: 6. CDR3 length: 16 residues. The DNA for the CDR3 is TGTGCCAGCAGCCCTTCCGGGACTAGCGGGAGGTACGAGCAGTACTTC. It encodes CASSPSGTSGRYEQYF. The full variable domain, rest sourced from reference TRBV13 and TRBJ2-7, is AAGVIQSPRHLIKEKRETATLKCYPIPRHDTVYWYQQGPGQDPQFLISFYEKMQSDKGSIPDRFSAQQFSDYHSELNMSSLELGDSALYFCASSPSGTSGRYEQYFGPGTRLTVT.

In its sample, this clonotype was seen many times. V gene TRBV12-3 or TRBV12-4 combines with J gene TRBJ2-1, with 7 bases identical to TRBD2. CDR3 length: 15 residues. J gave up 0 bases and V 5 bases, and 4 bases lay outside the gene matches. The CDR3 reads CASSTAGTSYNEQFF. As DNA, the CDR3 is TGTGCCAGCAGTACAGCGGGAACCTCCTACAATGAGCAGTTCTTC.

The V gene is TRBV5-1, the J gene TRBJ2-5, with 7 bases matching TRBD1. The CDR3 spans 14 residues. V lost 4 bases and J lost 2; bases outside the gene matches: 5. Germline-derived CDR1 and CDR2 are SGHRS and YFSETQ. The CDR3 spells CASSAGTVQETQYF. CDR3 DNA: TGCGCCAGCAGCGCCGGGACAGTTCAAGAGACCCAGTACTTC. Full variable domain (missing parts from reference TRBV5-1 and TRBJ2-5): KAGVTQTPRYLIKTRGQQVTLSCSPISGHRSVSWYQQTPGQGLQFLFEYFSETQRNKGNFPGRFSGRQFSNSRSEMNVSTLELGDSALYLCASSAGTVQETQYFGPGTRLLVL.

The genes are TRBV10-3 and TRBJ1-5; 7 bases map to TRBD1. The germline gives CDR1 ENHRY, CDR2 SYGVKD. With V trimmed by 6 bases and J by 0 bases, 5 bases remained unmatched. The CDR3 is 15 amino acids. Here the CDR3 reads CAISRRDSSNQPQHF. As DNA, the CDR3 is TGTGCCATCAGCCGCCGGGACAGTAGCAATCAGCCCCAGCATTTT.

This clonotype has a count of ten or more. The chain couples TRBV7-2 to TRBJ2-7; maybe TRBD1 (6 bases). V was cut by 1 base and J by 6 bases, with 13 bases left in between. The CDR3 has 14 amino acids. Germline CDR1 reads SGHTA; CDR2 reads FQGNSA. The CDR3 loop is CASSLGRDTGEQYF. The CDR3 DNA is TGTGCCAGCAGCTTAGGACGGGACACCGGCGAGCAGTACTTC. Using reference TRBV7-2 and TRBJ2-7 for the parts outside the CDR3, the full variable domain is GAGVSQSPSNKVTEKGKDVELRCDPISGHTALYWYRQSLGQGLEFLIYFQGNSAPDKSGLPSDRFSAERTGGSVSTLTIQRTQQEDSAVYLCASSLGRDTGEQYFGPGTRLTVT.

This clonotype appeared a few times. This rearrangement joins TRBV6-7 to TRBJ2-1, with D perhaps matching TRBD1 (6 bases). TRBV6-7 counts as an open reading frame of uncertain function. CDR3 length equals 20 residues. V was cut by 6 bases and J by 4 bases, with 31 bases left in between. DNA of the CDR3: TGTGCCAGCAGAATTTCTTCGGGTAGGGGGAAATCGGCGGGTTACAATGAGCAGTTCTTC. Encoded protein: CASRISSGRGKSAGYNEQFF.

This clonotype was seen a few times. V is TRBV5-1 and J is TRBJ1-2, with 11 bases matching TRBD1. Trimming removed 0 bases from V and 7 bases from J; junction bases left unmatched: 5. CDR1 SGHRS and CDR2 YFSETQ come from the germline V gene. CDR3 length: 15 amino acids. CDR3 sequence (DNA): TGCGCCAGCAGCTTGGACGGGACAGGGGGGTTTGGCTACACCTTC. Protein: CASSLDGTGGFGYTF.

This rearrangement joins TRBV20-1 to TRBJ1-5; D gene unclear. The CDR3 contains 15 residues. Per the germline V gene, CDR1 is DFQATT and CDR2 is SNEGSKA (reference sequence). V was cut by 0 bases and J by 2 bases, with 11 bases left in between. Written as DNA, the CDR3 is TGCAGTGCTAGAGAAACCAACGGCGGCAATCAGCCCCAGCATTTT. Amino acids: CSARETNGGNQPQHF.

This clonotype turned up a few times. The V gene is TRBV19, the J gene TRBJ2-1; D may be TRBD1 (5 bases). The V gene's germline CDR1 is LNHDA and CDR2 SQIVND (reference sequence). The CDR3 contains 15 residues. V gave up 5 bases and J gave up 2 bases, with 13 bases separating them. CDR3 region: CASSLPGRAYNEQFF. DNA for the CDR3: TGTGCCAGTAGTCTACCTGGCAGGGCCTACAATGAGCAGTTCTTC.

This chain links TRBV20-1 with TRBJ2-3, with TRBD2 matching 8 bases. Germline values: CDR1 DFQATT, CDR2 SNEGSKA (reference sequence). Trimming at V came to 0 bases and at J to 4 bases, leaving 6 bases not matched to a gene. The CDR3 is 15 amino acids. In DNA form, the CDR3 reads TGCAGTGCTAGAGATGCGGGAGGAGGCTCAGATACGCAGTATTTT. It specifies CSARDAGGGSDTQYF.

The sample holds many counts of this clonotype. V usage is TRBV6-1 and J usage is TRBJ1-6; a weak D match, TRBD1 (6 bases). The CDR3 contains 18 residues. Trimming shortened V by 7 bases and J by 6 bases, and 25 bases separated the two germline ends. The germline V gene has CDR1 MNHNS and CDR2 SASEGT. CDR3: CASINPGGPYAFNSPLHF. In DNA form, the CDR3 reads TGTGCCAGCATAAACCCGGGGGGCCCTTATGCCTTTAATTCACCCCTCCACTTT.

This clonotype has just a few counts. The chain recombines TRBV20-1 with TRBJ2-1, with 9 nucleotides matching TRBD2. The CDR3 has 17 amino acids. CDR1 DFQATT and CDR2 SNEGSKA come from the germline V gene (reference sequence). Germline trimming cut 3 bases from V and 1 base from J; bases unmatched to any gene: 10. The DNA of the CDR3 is TGCAGTGCTAGCTCGGGGCTAGCGGGAAAGTCCTACAATGAGCAGTTCTTC. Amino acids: CSASSGLAGKSYNEQFF.

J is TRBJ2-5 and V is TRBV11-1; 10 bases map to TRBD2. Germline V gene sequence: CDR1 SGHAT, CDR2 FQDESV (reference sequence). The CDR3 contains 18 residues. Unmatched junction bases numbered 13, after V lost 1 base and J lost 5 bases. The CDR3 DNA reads TGTGCCAGCAGCTTAGGGACTAGCGGTTCCCGTTGGGTGGAGACCCAGTACTTC. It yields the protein CASSLGTSGSRWVETQYF.

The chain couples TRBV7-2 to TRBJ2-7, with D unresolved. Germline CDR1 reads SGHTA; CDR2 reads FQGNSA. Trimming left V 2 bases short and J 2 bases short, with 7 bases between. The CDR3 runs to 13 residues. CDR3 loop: CASSLLQPYEQYF. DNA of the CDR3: TGTGCCAGCAGCTTATTACAGCCCTACGAGCAGTACTTC.

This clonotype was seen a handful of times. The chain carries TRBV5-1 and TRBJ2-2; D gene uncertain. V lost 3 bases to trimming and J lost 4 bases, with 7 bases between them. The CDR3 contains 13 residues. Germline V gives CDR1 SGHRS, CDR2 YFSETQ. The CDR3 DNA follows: TGCGCCAGCAGCTCACCTACCACCGGGGAGCTGTTTTTT. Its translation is CASSSPTTGELFF.

CDR3 DNA sequence: TGCAGTGCAGCCCCACCCGGTGCCCTCAATGAGCAGTTCTTC. This encodes CSAAPPGALNEQFF. V is TRBV20-1 and J is TRBJ2-1; no clear D gene. The CDR3 runs 14 residues. The germline V gene has CDR1 DFQATT and CDR2 SNEGSKA (reference sequence). The ends were cut back, 6 bases at V and 6 bases at J, with 18 bases in the middle.

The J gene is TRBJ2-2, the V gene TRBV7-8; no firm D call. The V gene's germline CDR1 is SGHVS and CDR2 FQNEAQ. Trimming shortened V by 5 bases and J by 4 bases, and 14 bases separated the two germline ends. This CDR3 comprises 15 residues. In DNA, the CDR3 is TGTGCCAGCAGCGAGCTCAGAGAAGCCACCGGGGAGCTGTTTTTT. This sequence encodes CASSELREATGELFF. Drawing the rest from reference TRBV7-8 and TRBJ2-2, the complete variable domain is GAGVSQSPRYKVAKRGQDVALRCDPISGHVSLFWYQQALGQGPEFLTYFQNEAQLDKSGLPSDRFFAERPEGSVSTLKIQRTQQEDSAVYLCASSELREATGELFFGEGSRLTVL.

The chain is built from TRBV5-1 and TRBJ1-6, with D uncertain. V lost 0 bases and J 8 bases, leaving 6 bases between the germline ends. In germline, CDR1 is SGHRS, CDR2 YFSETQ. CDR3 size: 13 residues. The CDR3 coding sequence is TGCGCCAGCAGCTTGGAGGAAGATTCACCCCTCCACTTT. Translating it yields CASSLEEDSPLHF.

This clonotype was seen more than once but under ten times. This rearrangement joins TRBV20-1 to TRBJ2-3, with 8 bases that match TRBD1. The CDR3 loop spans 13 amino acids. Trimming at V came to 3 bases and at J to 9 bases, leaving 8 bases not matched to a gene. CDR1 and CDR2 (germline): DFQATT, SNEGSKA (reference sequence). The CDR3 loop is CSASLRDRRTQYF. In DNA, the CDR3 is TGCAGTGCTAGTCTCCGGGACAGGCGGACGCAGTATTTT.

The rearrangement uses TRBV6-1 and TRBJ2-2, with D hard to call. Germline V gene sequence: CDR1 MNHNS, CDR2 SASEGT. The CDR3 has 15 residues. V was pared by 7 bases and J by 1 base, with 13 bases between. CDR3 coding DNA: TGTGCCAGCACAATGAAGCGACAGAACACCGGGGAGCTGTTTTTT. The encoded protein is CASTMKRQNTGELFF.